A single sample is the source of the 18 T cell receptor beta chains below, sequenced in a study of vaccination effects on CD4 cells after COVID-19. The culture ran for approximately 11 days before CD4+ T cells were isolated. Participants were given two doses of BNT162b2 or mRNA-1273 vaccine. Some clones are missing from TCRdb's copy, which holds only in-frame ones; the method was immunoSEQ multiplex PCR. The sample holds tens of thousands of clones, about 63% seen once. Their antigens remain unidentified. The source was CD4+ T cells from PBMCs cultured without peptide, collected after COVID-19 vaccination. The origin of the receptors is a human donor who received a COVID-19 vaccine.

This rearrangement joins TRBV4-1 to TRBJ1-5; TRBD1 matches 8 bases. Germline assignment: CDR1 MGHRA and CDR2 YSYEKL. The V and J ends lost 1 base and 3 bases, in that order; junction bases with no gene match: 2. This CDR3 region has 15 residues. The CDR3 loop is CASSQGQGFNQPQHF. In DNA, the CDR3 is TGCGCCAGCAGCCAAGGACAGGGGTTCAATCAGCCCCAGCATTTT.

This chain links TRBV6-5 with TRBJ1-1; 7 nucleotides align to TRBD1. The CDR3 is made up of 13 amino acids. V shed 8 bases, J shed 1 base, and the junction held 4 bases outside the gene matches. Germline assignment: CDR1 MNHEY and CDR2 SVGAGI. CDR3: CASAGGRNTEAFF. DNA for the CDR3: TGTGCCAGCGCAGGGGGGAGGAACACTGAAGCTTTCTTT.

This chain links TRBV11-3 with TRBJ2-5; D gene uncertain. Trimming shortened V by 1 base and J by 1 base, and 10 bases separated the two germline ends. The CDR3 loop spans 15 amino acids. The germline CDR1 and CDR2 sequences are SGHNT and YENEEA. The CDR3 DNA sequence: TGTGCCAGCAGCTTAGTTCCCGGGCCCCAAGAGACCCAGTACTTC. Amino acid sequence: CASSLVPGPQETQYF.

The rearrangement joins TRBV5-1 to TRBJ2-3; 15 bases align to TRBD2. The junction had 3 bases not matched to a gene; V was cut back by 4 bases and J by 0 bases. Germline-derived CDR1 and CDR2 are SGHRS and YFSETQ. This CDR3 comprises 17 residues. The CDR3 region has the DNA TGCGCCAGCAGCATCGGGACTAGCGGGGGGAGCACAGATACGCAGTATTTT. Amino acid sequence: CASSIGTSGGSTDTQYF.

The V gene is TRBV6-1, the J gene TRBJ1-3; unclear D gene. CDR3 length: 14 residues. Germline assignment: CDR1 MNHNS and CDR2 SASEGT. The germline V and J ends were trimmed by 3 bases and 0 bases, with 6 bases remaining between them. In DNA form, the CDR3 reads TGTGCCAGCAGTGAGAGGAGCTCTGGAAACACCATATATTTT. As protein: CASSERSSGNTIYF.

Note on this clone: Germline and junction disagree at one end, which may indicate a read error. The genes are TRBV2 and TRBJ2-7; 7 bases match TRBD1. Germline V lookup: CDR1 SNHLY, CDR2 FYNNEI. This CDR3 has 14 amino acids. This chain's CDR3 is CASREGGLSYEQYF. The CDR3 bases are TGTGCCAGCAGAGAAGGGGGCCTCTCCTACGAGCAGTACTTC. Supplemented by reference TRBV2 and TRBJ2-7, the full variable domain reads EPEVTQTPSHQVTQMGQEVILRCVPISNHLYFYWYRQILGQKVEFLVSFYNNEISEKSEIFDDQFSVERPDGSNFTLKIRSTKLEDSAMYFCASREGGLSYEQYFGPGTRLTVT.

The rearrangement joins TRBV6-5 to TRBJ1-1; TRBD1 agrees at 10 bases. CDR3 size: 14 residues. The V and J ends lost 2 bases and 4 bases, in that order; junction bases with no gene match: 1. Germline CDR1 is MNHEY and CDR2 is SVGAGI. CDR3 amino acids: CASSYGTGATEAFF. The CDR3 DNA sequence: TGTGCCAGCAGTTACGGGACAGGGGCCACTGAAGCTTTCTTT.

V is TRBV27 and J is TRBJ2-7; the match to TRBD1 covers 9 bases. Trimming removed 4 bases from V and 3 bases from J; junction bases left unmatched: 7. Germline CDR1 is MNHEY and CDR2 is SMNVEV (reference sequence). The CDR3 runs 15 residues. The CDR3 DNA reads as TGTGCCAGCAGTTCACCCGGGACAGGGATCTACGAGCAGTACTTC. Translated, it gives CASSSPGTGIYEQYF.

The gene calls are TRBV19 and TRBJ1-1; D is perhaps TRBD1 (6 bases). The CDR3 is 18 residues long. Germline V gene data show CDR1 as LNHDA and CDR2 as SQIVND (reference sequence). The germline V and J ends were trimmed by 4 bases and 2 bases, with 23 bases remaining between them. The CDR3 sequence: CASSTLQGTYPSNTEAFF. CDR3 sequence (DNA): TGTGCCAGTAGTACTCTACAGGGAACCTATCCGTCAAACACTGAAGCTTTCTTT. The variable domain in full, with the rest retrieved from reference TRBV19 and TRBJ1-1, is DGGITQSPKYLFRKEGQNVTLSCEQNLNHDAMYWYRQDPGQGLRLIYYSQIVNDFQKGDIAEGYSVSREKKESFPLTVTSAQKNPTAFYLCASSTLQGTYPSNTEAFFGQGTRLTVV.

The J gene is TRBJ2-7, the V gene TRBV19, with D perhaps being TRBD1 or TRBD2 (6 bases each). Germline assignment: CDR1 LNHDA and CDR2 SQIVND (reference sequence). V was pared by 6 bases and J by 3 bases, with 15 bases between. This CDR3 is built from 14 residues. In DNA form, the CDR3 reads TGTGCCAGTAGAACGCGAGGAGGGGGCTACGAGCAGTACTTC. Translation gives CASRTRGGGYEQYF.

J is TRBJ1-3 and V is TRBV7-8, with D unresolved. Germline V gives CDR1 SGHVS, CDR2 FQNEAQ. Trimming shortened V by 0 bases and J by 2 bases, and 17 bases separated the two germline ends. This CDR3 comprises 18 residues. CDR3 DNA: TGTGCCAGCAGCTTAGCTTCTATGACTCCAGGAACTGGAAACACCATATATTTT. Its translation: CASSLASMTPGTGNTIYF.

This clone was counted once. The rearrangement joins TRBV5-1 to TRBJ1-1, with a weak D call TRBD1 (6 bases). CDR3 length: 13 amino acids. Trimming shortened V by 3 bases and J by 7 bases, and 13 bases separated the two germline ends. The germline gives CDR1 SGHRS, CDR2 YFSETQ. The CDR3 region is CASSWTPGVEAFF. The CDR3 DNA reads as TGCGCCAGCAGCTGGACACCAGGGGTTGAAGCTTTCTTT.

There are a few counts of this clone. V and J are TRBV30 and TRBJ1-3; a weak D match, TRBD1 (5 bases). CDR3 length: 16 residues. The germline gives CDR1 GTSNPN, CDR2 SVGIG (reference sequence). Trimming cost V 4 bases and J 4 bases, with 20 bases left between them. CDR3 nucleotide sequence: TGTGCCTGGAAACCGCCCGGGGCTTACTCCGGAAACACCATATATTTT. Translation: CAWKPPGAYSGNTIYF.

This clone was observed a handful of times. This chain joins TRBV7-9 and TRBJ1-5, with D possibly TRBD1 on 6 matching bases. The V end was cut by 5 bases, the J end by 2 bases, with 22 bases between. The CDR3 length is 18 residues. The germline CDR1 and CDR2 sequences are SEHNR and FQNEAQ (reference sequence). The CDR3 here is CASSQFTGRVGGNQPQHF. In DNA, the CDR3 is TGTGCCAGCAGCCAATTCACAGGGAGAGTGGGGGGCAATCAGCCCCAGCATTTT.

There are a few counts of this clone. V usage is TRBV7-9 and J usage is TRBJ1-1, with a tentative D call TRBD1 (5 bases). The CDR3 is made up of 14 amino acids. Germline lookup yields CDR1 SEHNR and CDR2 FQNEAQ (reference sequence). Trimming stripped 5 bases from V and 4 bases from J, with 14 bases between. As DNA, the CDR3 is TGTGCCAGCAGCCCAAGGGGCCCGGGCACTGAAGCTTTCTTT. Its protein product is CASSPRGPGTEAFF.

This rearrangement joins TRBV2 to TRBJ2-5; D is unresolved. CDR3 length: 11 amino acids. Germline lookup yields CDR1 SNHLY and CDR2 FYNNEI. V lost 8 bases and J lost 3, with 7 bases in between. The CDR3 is CASDREETQYF. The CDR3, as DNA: TGTGCCAGCGATCGCGAAGAGACCCAGTACTTC.

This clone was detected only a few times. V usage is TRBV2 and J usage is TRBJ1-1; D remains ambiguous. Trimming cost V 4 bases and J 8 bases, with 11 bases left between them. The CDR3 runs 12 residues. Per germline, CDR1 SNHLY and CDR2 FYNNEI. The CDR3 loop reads CASSAQASEAFF. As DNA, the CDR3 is TGTGCCAGCAGTGCTCAGGCGTCAGAAGCTTTCTTT.

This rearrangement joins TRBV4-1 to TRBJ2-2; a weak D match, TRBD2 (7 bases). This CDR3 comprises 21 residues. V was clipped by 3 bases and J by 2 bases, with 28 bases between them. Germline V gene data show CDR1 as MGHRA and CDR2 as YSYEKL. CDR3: CASSHPSPLNVGGGNTGELFF. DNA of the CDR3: TGCGCCAGCAGCCATCCCAGTCCCCTGAACGTAGGGGGGGGAAACACCGGGGAGCTGTTTTTT.